Each of the 27 T cell receptor beta chains below was sequenced from the same sample in a study of OX40 agonist ivuxolimab in advanced cancers. Measured with immunoSEQ multiplex PCR; TCRdb has only the in-frame clones, and not every one. The sample comprises some 45,000 clones, approximately 80% of which are singletons, and about 5% rests with the top ten. Sequencing was performed on CD4+ or CD8+ T cells sorted from blood, taken in a trial of the OX40 agonist ivuxolimab. These receptors were obtained from an adult with an advanced solid tumor such as melanoma, head and neck, liver or kidney cancer.

The chain carries TRBV19 and TRBJ1-3, with D tentatively TRBD1 (6 bases). This CDR3 has 13 residues. V lost 9 bases and J 0 bases, leaving 9 bases between the germline ends. Germline CDR1 LNHDA, CDR2 SQIVND (reference sequence). CDR3 loop: CASRGVSGNTIYF. In nucleotides, the CDR3 is TGTGCCAGCAGGGGAGTCTCTGGAAACACCATATATTTT.

This clone was observed a handful of times. This sequence joins TRBV27 and TRBJ1-5; D may be TRBD1 (5 bases). V was pared by 5 bases and J by 4 bases, with 18 bases between. The CDR3 is made up of 16 amino acids. Germline CDR1 is MNHEY and CDR2 is SMNVEV (reference sequence). The CDR3 here is CASSPLSVEGNQPQHF. Written as DNA, the CDR3 is TGTGCCAGCAGTCCCCTCTCCGTGGAGGGGAATCAGCCCCAGCATTTT.

The table lists this clone with a count of one. The CDR3 DNA reads as TGTGCCAGCAGCTATAGGGGGCACACTGAAGCTTTCTTT. It translates to CASSYRGHTEAFF. This chain uses TRBV11-2 with TRBJ1-1; 7 bases match TRBD1. Germline V gives CDR1 SGHAT, CDR2 FQNNGV. V shed 4 bases, J shed 3 bases, and the junction held 2 bases outside the gene matches. The length of the CDR3 is 13 residues.

This sequence joins TRBV5-5 and TRBJ1-2; possibly TRBD1 for D (5 bases). Germline lookup yields CDR1 SGHKS and CDR2 YYEKEE (reference sequence). V was clipped by 4 bases and J by 8 bases, with 21 bases between them. The CDR3 has 15 amino acids. The DNA for the CDR3 is TGTGCCAGCAGCCAAGATCGGGGCAGGGCCGGCGGCTACACCTTC. Protein product: CASSQDRGRAGGYTF.

The rearrangement links TRBV5-1 to TRBJ2-7, with TRBD1 matching over 9 bases. Germline trimming cut 7 bases from V and 4 bases from J; bases unmatched to any gene: 9. The length of the CDR3 is 14 residues. Germline loops: CDR1 SGHRS, CDR2 YFSETQ. The CDR3 here is CASCLGQGLYEQYF. The CDR3 bases are TGCGCCAGCTGCCTGGGACAGGGACTTTACGAGCAGTACTTC.

The chain couples TRBV7-8 to TRBJ2-2, with 11 bases lining up with TRBD1. In germline, CDR1 is SGHVS, CDR2 FQNEAQ. The CDR3 has 15 amino acids. J lost 3 bases, V lost 6 bases, and 3 bases had no gene match. This CDR3 is CASSGQGAYTGELFF. As DNA, the CDR3 is TGTGCCAGCAGTGGACAGGGGGCCTACACCGGGGAGCTGTTTTTT.

This rearrangement joins TRBV5-8 to TRBJ1-2; a weak D match, TRBD1 (5 bases). V gave up 4 bases and J gave up 7 bases, with 26 bases separating them. The CDR3 totals 17 residues. Germline CDR1 and CDR2: SGHTS and YDEGEE. Here the CDR3 DNA reads TGTGCCAGCAGCGACCCAGGGAGCGACTGGTATCTTAGTGGCTACACCTTC. It translates to CASSDPGSDWYLSGYTF.

The chain joins TRBV19 to TRBJ2-3; 8 nucleotides align to TRBD2. The CDR3 has 18 residues. Per the germline V gene, CDR1 is LNHDA and CDR2 is SQIVND (reference sequence). Trimming at V came to 10 bases and at J to 5 bases, leaving 23 bases not matched to a gene. DNA for the CDR3: TGTGCCACTACTACCCCCAGGCTAGCGGGCACTCGGGGAGATACGCAGTATTTT. Translating it yields CATTTPRLAGTRGDTQYF.

V and J are TRBV19 and TRBJ2-1; 9 nucleotides line up with TRBD2. This CDR3 is 17 amino acids long. Germline-derived CDR1 and CDR2 are LNHDA and SQIVND (reference sequence). The ends lost 7 bases at V and 4 bases at J; junction bases unmatched: 14. The CDR3 reads CASTLRLTSGRYNEQFF. In DNA form, the CDR3 reads TGTGCCAGTACTCTTCGCCTTACTAGCGGGCGTTACAATGAGCAGTTCTTC.

The chain carries TRBV4-3 and TRBJ1-1; maybe TRBD1 (5 bases). CDR1 and CDR2 from the germline V gene are LGHNA and YSLEER. Trimming removed 0 bases from V and 6 bases from J, with 14 bases in between. This CDR3 has 15 amino acids. The CDR3 protein is CASSQEGGDQAEAFF. The CDR3, as DNA: TGCGCCAGCAGCCAAGAAGGAGGGGATCAGGCTGAAGCTTTCTTT.

The chain uses TRBV19 and TRBJ1-2; TRBD1 agrees at 7 bases. The germline V gene encodes CDR1 LNHDA and CDR2 SQIVND (reference sequence). This CDR3 is 15 amino acids long. V lost 5 bases and J lost 3; bases outside the gene matches: 9. CDR3 residues: CASSPRAGTDYGYTF. The CDR3 DNA follows: TGTGCCAGTAGTCCCCGGGCCGGGACAGACTATGGCTACACCTTC.

This clone occurred a few times. The chain joins TRBV6-5 to TRBJ2-1; D may be TRBD1 (6 bases). The CDR3 length is 13 residues. Germline V lookup: CDR1 MNHEY, CDR2 SVGAGI. The ends were cut back, 11 bases at V and 0 bases at J, with 11 bases in the middle. CDR3 DNA: TGTGCCTCCAGGGGCTACTCCTACAATGAGCAGTTCTTC. Translated: CASRGYSYNEQFF.

The gene calls are TRBV2 and TRBJ1-4; TRBD1 matches 9 bases. V shed 4 bases and J 3 bases; nucleotides not matched to a gene: 6. In germline, CDR1 is SNHLY, CDR2 FYNNEI. The CDR3 is 16 residues long. The DNA of the CDR3 is TGTGCCAGCAGTGGACAGGGGGGGCTGGCTAATGAAAAACTGTTTTTT. It encodes CASSGQGGLANEKLFF.

V is TRBV5-1 and J is TRBJ2-7, with 15 bases lining up with TRBD2. After removal of 4 bases from V and 6 bases from J, the junction contained 11 bases not matched to a gene. This CDR3 spans 17 amino acids. Germline loops: CDR1 SGHRS, CDR2 YFSETQ. The CDR3 is CASSAGLAGGNPREQYF. CDR3 coding DNA: TGCGCCAGCAGCGCGGGACTAGCGGGAGGAAACCCTCGCGAGCAGTACTTC.

In this sample, this clone turned up a few times. The rearrangement uses TRBV4-2 and TRBJ1-1, with unresolved D. Germline assignment: CDR1 LGHNA and CDR2 YNFKEQ. With 5 bases removed from V and 0 bases from J, the gap between germline ends came to 7 bases. This CDR3 spans 13 amino acids. The CDR3 protein is CASSIQLNTEAFF. The CDR3 region has the DNA TGTGCCAGCAGCATACAGTTGAACACTGAAGCTTTCTTT.

As DNA, the CDR3 is TGTGCCAGCAGTCCATTTCTCCAGGGAGGAACCTACAATGAGCAGTTCTTC. This gives the protein CASSPFLQGGTYNEQFF. V is TRBV28 and J is TRBJ2-1; TRBD2 might be the D (6 bases). Looked up from germline, CDR1 is MDHEN and CDR2 is SYDVKM. There are 17 residues in the CDR3. Trimming left V 5 bases short and J 2 bases short, with 19 bases between.

In DNA form, the CDR3 reads TGTGCCAGCAGCTTAGATCGGGTGAGGGTCGAGCAGTACTTC. Its protein product is CASSLDRVRVEQYF. The gene calls are TRBV11-2 and TRBJ2-7, with a weak D call TRBD2 (5 bases). From germline, CDR1 is SGHAT and CDR2 FQNNGV. V lost 0 bases, J lost 6 bases, and 12 bases lay in between. The CDR3 runs to 14 residues.

This chain joins TRBV5-1 and TRBJ2-1; D unclear. Trimming removed 0 bases at V and 0 bases at J, with 7 bases between. CDR1 and CDR2 from the germline V gene are SGHRS and YFSETQ. This CDR3 spans 15 amino acids. The DNA of the CDR3 is TGCGCCAGCAGCTTGGAGCTGAGCTCCTACAATGAGCAGTTCTTC. The encoded protein is CASSLELSSYNEQFF.

Only a few counts were recorded for this clone. The chain couples TRBV29-1 to TRBJ1-5; a weak D match, TRBD1 (6 bases). V was pared by 7 bases and J by 1 base, with 11 bases between. There are 13 residues in the CDR3. Germline loops: CDR1 SQVTM, CDR2 ANQGSEA. Written as DNA, the CDR3 is TGCAGCGCCCTAACAGGGAGCAATCAGCCCCAGCATTTT. Amino acid sequence: CSALTGSNQPQHF.

The V call is TRBV7-3, the J call TRBJ2-1; 9 positions agree with TRBD2. V trimming: 2 bases; J trimming: 4 bases; junction bases outside the gene matches: 3. The CDR3 is 15 residues long. The germline V gene encodes CDR1 SGHTA and CDR2 FQGTGA. CDR3 sequence: CASSLVLAGYNEQFF. As DNA, the CDR3 is TGTGCCAGCAGCTTAGTCCTAGCGGGATACAATGAGCAGTTCTTC.

The rearrangement joins TRBV9 to TRBJ2-5; tentatively, D is TRBD1 or TRBD2 (5 bases each). CDR3 length equals 14 residues. V lost 4 bases, J lost 5 bases, and 15 bases lay in between. Germline values: CDR1 SGDLS, CDR2 YYNGEE. CDR3 residues: CASSRGGLGETQYF. The CDR3 region has the DNA TGTGCCAGCAGCCGGGGCGGGTTGGGGGAGACCCAGTACTTC.

The chain has TRBV11-2 and TRBJ1-2; a weak D match, TRBD1 (5 bases). Trimming stripped 0 bases from V and 6 bases from J, with 11 bases between. The CDR3 totals 14 residues. The germline CDR1 and CDR2 sequences are SGHAT and FQNNGV. The CDR3 is CASSLEWGKDGYTF. The CDR3 DNA is TGTGCCAGCAGCTTAGAATGGGGGAAAGATGGCTACACCTTC.

V gene TRBV15 combines with J gene TRBJ2-2; D remains ambiguous. The V end was cut by 2 bases, the J end by 0 bases, with 4 bases between. The germline V gene encodes CDR1 LNHNV and CDR2 YYDKDF (reference sequence). The CDR3 has 14 amino acids. This CDR3 is CATSRTANTGELFF. The CDR3 DNA follows: TGTGCCACCAGCAGAACAGCGAACACCGGGGAGCTGTTTTTT. Full variable domain (outside the CDR3, taken from reference TRBV15 and TRBJ2-2): DAMVIQNPRYQVTQFGKPVTLSCSQTLNHNVMYWYQQKSSQAPKLLFHYYDKDFNNEADTPDNFQSRRPNTSFCFLDIRSPGLGDTAMYLCATSRTANTGELFFGEGSRLTVL.

The V gene is TRBV7-8, the J gene TRBJ1-4; 12 nucleotides agree with TRBD1. V was pared by 5 bases and J by 7 bases, with 8 bases of the junction left unmatched. Germline CDR1 reads SGHVS; CDR2 reads FQNEAQ. This CDR3 contains 16 residues. The CDR3 DNA reads TGTGCCAGCAGCCTAAGAGGGACAGGGGGCCTTGAAAAACTGTTTTTT. Its translation: CASSLRGTGGLEKLFF.

This clone was seen a few times. This CDR3 reads CASGDRGQPQHF. The CDR3 DNA reads TGTGCTAGTGGGGACAGGGGTCAGCCCCAGCATTTT. The chain is built from TRBV12-5 and TRBJ1-5, with 9 positions matching TRBD1. Germline CDR1 is LGHNT and CDR2 is FRNRAP. The trim removed 6 bases at V and 6 bases at J, leaving 0 bases unmatched. The CDR3 covers 12 residues.

This clone was seen more than once but under ten times. The genes are TRBV10-3 and TRBJ2-7, with 9 bases aligning to TRBD1. Unmatched junction bases numbered 5, after V lost 0 bases and J lost 5 bases. In germline, CDR1 is ENHRY, CDR2 SYGVKD. The CDR3 extends over 15 amino acids. The DNA of the CDR3 is TGTGCCATCAGTGAGTCCCAGGACAGGGGCCACGAGCAGTACTTC. Its protein is CAISESQDRGHEQYF.

The chain joins TRBV15 to TRBJ1-5; TRBD1 matches 9 bases. The J segment lost 7 bases and the V segment lost 0 bases, leaving 4 bases of the junction unmatched. CDR1 LNHNV and CDR2 YYDKDF come from the germline V gene (reference sequence). This CDR3 contains 15 residues. The CDR3 sequence is CATSRDTGGRQPQHF. The CDR3 DNA sequence: TGTGCCACCAGCAGAGACACAGGGGGCCGGCAGCCCCAGCATTTT.